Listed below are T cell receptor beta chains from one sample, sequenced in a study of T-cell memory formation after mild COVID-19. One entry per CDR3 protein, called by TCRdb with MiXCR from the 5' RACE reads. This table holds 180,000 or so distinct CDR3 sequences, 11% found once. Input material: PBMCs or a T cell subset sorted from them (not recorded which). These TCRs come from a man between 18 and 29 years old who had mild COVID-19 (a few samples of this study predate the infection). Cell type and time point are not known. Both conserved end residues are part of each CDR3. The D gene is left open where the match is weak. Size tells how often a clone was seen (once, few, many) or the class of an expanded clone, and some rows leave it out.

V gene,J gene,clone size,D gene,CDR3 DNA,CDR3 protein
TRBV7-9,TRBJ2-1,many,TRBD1,TGTGCCAGCAGAGAAGGGACAGTCCCGTTCTTC,CASREGTVPFF
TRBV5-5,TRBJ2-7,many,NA,TGTGCCAGCAGCTTGCCTGGGAGTAGCTCCTACGAGCAGTACTTC,CASSLPGSSSYEQYF
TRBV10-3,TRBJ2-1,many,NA,TGTGCCTCCCACAGGGTAAGCGGGGAGCAGTTCTTC,CASHRVSGEQFF
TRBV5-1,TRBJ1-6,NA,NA,TGCGCCAGCAGCCCTCGAGAGGATGGTAATTCACCCCTCCACTTT,CASSPREDGNSPLHF
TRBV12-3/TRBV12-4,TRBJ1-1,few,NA,TGTGCCAGCAGGCCTCGGGAGGTGGGCACTGAAGCTTTCTTT,CASRPREVGTEAFF
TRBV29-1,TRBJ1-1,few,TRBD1,TGCAGCGTCGCACAGGGGGCGCGCACTGAAGCTTTCTTT,CSVAQGARTEAFF
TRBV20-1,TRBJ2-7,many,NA,TGCAGTGCTATAGCCGGCTCGATGGCCACCTACGAGCAGTACTTC,CSAIAGSMATYEQYF
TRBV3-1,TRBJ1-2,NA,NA,TGTGCCAGCAGCAATCGGGGCGGTGCTAACTATGGCTACACCTTC,CASSNRGGANYGYTF
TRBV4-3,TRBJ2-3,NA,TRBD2,TGCGCCAGCAGCCAAGGACTAGCGGGGGGGGTCCAAACGCAGTATTTT,CASSQGLAGGVQTQYF
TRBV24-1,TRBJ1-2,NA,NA,TGTGCCACCAGTGATCCTCCCGCGTCCCGTGGCTACACCTTC,CATSDPPASRGYTF
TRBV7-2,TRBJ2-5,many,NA,TGTGCCAGCAGCCGAGAGACGTACCAAGAGACCCAGTACTTC,CASSRETYQETQYF
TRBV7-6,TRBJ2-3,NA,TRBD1,TGTGCCAGCAGCTTAGGCGTCCGGGACAGGGGGCAAAATACGCAGTATTTT,CASSLGVRDRGQNTQYF
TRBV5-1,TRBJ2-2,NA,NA,TGCGCCAGCAGCTTTATGACAACGAACACCGGGGAGCTGTTTTTT,CASSFMTTNTGELFF
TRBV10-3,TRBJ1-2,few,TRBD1,TGTGCCATCAGTGGACAGGGGGGAGATGGCTACACCTTC,CAISGQGGDGYTF
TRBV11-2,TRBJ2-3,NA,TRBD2,TGTGCCAGCAGCTTACCCTCACCCCTAGCGGGGACTAGCACAGATACGCAGTATTTT,CASSLPSPLAGTSTDTQYF
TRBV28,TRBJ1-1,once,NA,TGTGCCAGCAGCAGACAGGCACAGGCTTTCTTT,CASSRQAQAFF
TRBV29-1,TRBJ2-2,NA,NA,TGCAGCGTTGAACTACAGACCGGGGAGCTGTTTTTT,CSVELQTGELFF
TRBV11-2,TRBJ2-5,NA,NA,TGTGCCAGCAGCATTAGATGGGAGACCCAGTACTTC,CASSIRWETQYF
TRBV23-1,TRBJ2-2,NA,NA,TGCGCCAGCAGTCCCCCATTTGGGGGACTGAACACCGGGGAGCTGTTTTTT,CASSPPFGGLNTGELFF
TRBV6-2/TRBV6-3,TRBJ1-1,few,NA,TGTGCCAGCAGTTACTCGGGGGGCACTGAAGCTTTCTTT,CASSYSGGTEAFF
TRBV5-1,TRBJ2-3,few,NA,TGCGCCAGCAGCTTGGCCACGGGGGCGAAACCGGGTACGCAGTATTTT,CASSLATGAKPGTQYF
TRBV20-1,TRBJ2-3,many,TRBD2,TGCAGTGCTAGAGGCCAGCGGGGAAACACAGATACGCAGTATTTT,CSARGQRGNTDTQYF
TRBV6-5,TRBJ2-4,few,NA,TGTGCCAGCAGACCCATTTATGGACCCAAAAACATTCAGTACTTC,CASRPIYGPKNIQYF
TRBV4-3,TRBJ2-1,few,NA,TGCGCCAGCAGCCTTCGACTGACCGACAATGAGCAGTTCTTC,CASSLRLTDNEQFF
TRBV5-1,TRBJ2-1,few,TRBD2,TGCGCCAGCAGCTTGCGAGGACTAGCGTTACACAATGAGCAGTTCTTC,CASSLRGLALHNEQFF
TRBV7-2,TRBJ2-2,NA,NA,TGTGCCAGCAGCCCCCAGAGGGCGGGGAACACCGGGGAGCTGTTTTTT,CASSPQRAGNTGELFF
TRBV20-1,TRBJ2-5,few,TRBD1,TGCAGTGCTAGACGTTTAGGCCAGGGACAGGGTAAAGAGACCCAGTACTTC,CSARRLGQGQGKETQYF
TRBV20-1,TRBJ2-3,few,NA,TGCAGTGCTATAGATCCGGGACACCACACAGATACGCAGTATTTT,CSAIDPGHHTDTQYF
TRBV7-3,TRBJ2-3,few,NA,TGTGCCACTGGGCAGCGGGCCCGGGATACGCAGTATTTT,CATGQRARDTQYF
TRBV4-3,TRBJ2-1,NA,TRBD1,TGCGCCAGCAGCCAAGCACCGGGACAGGGACGCGATGAGCAGTTCTTC,CASSQAPGQGRDEQFF